This section outlines one T cell receptor beta chain sequence together with its context. This sample stems from a study of memory CD4+ T cells and cytomegalovirus serostatus. Single viable CD3+CD4+CD8-CD45RO+ cells were sorted as the memory CD4+ T cells. Method: immunoSEQ multiplex PCR; TCRdb's copy keeps in-frame clones and lacks some. The sample yields 28,000 or so clones, more than 75% seen once. CDR1 is MNHNS, CDR2 SASEGT, per germline. V was pared by 5 bases and J by 4 bases, with 3 bases of the junction left unmatched. The CDR3 covers 14 residues. Sequencing input: memory CD4+ T cells from blood. This sequence was found in an adult in good health and CMV-seronegative. The rearrangement links TRBV6-1 to TRBJ2-7; 12 bases are shared with TRBD2. CDR3 sequence: CASSLLAGGYEQYF. CDR3 DNA sequence: TGTGCCAGCAGTTTACTAGCGGGAGGATACGAGCAGTACTTC.